The rows below give T cell receptor beta chains drawn from one sample of a study of T cell changes during pregnancy in multiple sclerosis. Data came from immunoSEQ multiplex PCR; TCRdb stores just in-frame clones and leaves some out. The table includes tens of thousands of clones, about 87% detected once. This sample comprised peripheral blood, obtained in the first trimester of pregnancy. Every receptor here comes from a female donor in good health, enrolled as a control in a pregnancy study. Each CDR3 is given with its conserved first and last residue. A D gene is named only where the DNA matches it firmly. For some rows the clone size is stated as once, few or many, or as a class when expanded; others skip it.

CDR3 | DNA | J | V | size | D
CASSVEGTSDTQYF | TGTGCCAGCAGCGTAGAAGGGACTTCCGATACGCAGTATTTT | TRBJ2-3 | TRBV9 | - | -
CASSLGTGGLEKLFF | TGTGCCAGCAGTTTAGGGACAGGGGGGCTTGAAAAACTGTTTTTT | TRBJ1-4 | TRBV28 | - | TRBD1
CASSYSRTGGGETQYF | TGTGCCAGCAGTTATTCCCGGACAGGTGGAGGCGAGACCCAGTACTTC | TRBJ2-5 | TRBV6-5 | few | TRBD1
CAISSSGTGDSNTEAFF | TGTGCCATCAGTTCTTCCGGGACAGGGGACTCGAACACTGAAGCTTTCTTT | TRBJ1-1 | TRBV10-3 | - | TRBD1
CASSPTGVGYTF | TGTGCCAGCTCACCCACGGGGGTAGGCTACACCTTC | TRBJ1-2 | TRBV18 | - | -
CASRAVTSESATQYF | TGTGCCAGCAGGGCAGTCACCTCCGAAAGTGCAACCCAGTACTTC | TRBJ2-5 | TRBV5-5 | - | -
CASSQIPGQGADEQYF | TGCGCCAGCAGCCAGATCCCCGGACAGGGGGCAGACGAGCAGTACTTC | TRBJ2-7 | TRBV4-3 | - | TRBD1
CASSPLAGASTGELFF | TGTGCCAGCAGCCCACTAGCGGGGGCCTCCACCGGGGAGCTGTTTTTT | TRBJ2-2 | TRBV11-3 | - | TRBD2
CASSGGGGLSTDTQYF | TGTGCCAGCAGCGGCGGCGGGGGCCTTAGCACAGATACGCAGTATTTT | TRBJ2-3 | TRBV9 | - | -
CASSLGTGLEQYF | TGTGCCAGCAGTTTGGGGACAGGGCTCGAGCAGTACTTC | TRBJ2-7 | TRBV28 | - | TRBD1
CASSPPPGQGWGEQYF | TGTGCCAGCAGCCCACCCCCGGGACAGGGATGGGGGGAGCAGTACTTC | TRBJ2-7 | TRBV7-2 | - | TRBD1
CASSVGAMDTQYF | TGTGCCAGCAGCGTAGGAGCCATGGATACGCAGTATTTT | TRBJ2-3 | TRBV9 | - | -
CASSLSAAGGTEAFF | TGTGCCAGCAGTTTATCGGCCGCGGGGGGCACTGAAGCTTTCTTT | TRBJ1-1 | TRBV27 | once | -
CASSLGSSGRAAKNIQYF | TGCGCCAGCAGCTTGGGAAGTAGCGGGAGGGCTGCCAAAAACATTCAGTACTTC | TRBJ2-4 | TRBV5-1 | - | TRBD2
CASSSILGTGTYEQYF | TGTGCCAGCAGTTCAATTTTAGGGACAGGGACATACGAGCAGTACTTC | TRBJ2-7 | TRBV7-9 | - | TRBD1
CSVRTGGGTDTQYF | TGCAGCGTGAGGACAGGGGGAGGCACAGATACGCAGTATTTT | TRBJ2-3 | TRBV29-1 | - | TRBD1
CASTHFKGAGYPGELFF | TGTGCCAGCACCCATTTTAAGGGGGCTGGCTATCCCGGGGAGCTGTTTTTT | TRBJ2-2 | TRBV27 | once | TRBD1
CASSPGRGGGDTQYF | TGTGCCAGCTCACCAGGAAGGGGCGGTGGAGATACGCAGTATTTT | TRBJ2-3 | TRBV18 | - | -
CASSQITGVNTEAFF | TGCGCCAGCAGCCAAATAACAGGGGTGAACACTGAAGCTTTCTTT | TRBJ1-1 | TRBV4-1 | few | TRBD1
CASSLAMGGDSPLHF | TGTGCCAGCAGCTTGGCAATGGGAGGGGATTCACCCCTCCACTTT | TRBJ1-6 | TRBV5-4 | few | -